The 4 T cell receptor beta chains given below trace back to one sample, sequenced in a study of blood T cell repertoires in COVID-19. Assay used: immunoSEQ multiplex PCR; TCRdb lists only in-frame clones, some missing. The sample contains some 290,000 clones, 90% to 95% of which appear only once. Sequencing input: PBMCs or T cells enriched from blood (not recorded which). Source of these receptors: a woman aged 25 to 39 who had been exposed to COVID-19.

The rearrangement links TRBV18 to TRBJ2-5; no definite D call. CDR3 length: 13 residues. Per germline, CDR1 KGHSH and CDR2 LQKENI. Trimming stripped 3 bases from V and 4 bases from J, with 9 bases between. This CDR3 reads CASSPPSGETQYF. The DNA of the CDR3 is TGTGCCAGCTCACCCCCGTCGGGAGAGACCCAGTACTTC.

The chain links TRBV12-3 or TRBV12-4 to TRBJ1-2; D gene ambiguous. The CDR3 contains 11 residues. The V and J ends lost 6 bases and 6 bases respectively, with 8 bases between them. The CDR3 DNA reads TGTGCCAGCAGCCCAGGCAATGGCTACACCTTC. Amino acids: CASSPGNGYTF.

This chain joins TRBV19 and TRBJ1-2, with no clear D. Germline CDR1 reads LNHDA; CDR2 reads SQIVND (reference sequence). V was shortened by 1 base and J by 8 bases, with 11 bases between the two germline ends. The CDR3 runs 13 residues. The CDR3 nucleotides are TGTGCCAGTAGTATAGCAAGAGGGTACGGCTACACCTTC. Its protein is CASSIARGYGYTF.

The chain couples TRBV19 to TRBJ1-4; 12 bases agree with TRBD1. The CDR3 length is 13 residues. The germline V gene encodes CDR1 LNHDA and CDR2 SQIVND (reference sequence). V was pared by 8 bases and J by 7 bases, with 2 bases of the junction left unmatched. The CDR3 reads CASGDRGPEKLFF. In DNA form, the CDR3 reads TGTGCCAGTGGGGACAGGGGGCCTGAAAAACTGTTTTTT.